This paragraph covers one TCR beta chain sequence. Its specificity is unknown. The sample belongs to a study of OX40 agonist ivuxolimab in advanced cancers. Overall study: Each dose-escalation patient presented with hepatocellular carcinoma, melanoma, renal cell or head and neck cancer. It was permissible to have had prior anti-PD-1, anti-PD-L1 or anti-CTLA-4 therapy, and approximately 40% had some.

Trimming cost V 5 bases and J 1 base, with 3 bases left between them. This CDR3 region has 12 residues. CDR1 is SGDLS and CDR2 is YYNGEE in the germline V gene. Points from the study as a whole: There were, on average, more expanded clones in CD8+ T cells than in CD4+.

Libraries were prepared by immunoSEQ multiplex PCR; TCRdb keeps only in-frame clonotypes and omits some of them. Among around 64,000 clones listed, around nine tenths were seen once. The starting material was CD4+ or CD8+ T cells sorted from blood, obtained in a trial of the OX40 agonist ivuxolimab. The source of this sequence is an adult with an advanced solid tumor such as melanoma, head and neck, liver or kidney cancer. The chain employs TRBV9 and TRBJ2-2, with D unclear. The CDR3 region is CASSQNTGELFF. The CDR3 nucleotides are TGTGCCAGCAGTCAGAACACCGGGGAGCTGTTTTTT.